The 5 T cell receptor beta chains reported below all come from one sample, sequenced in a study of identical twins. Via MiXCR, TCRdb re-called the 5' RACE reads, giving one row per CDR3 protein. The sample shows some 1,600,000 distinct CDR3 sequences, around a third of them seen only once. Material for sequencing was cord blood. Receptors were obtained from a newborn girl in good health.

This chain connects TRBV9 to TRBJ2-6; 10 positions agree with TRBD1. There are 17 residues in the CDR3. Germline CDR1 and CDR2: SGDLS and YYNGEE. Trimming cost V 3 bases and J 0 bases; bases outside gene matches: 3. The CDR3 sequence is CASSARTGGSGANVLTF. The CDR3 DNA follows: TGTGCCAGCAGCGCCCGGACAGGGGGCTCTGGGGCCAACGTCCTGACTTTC. Together with reference TRBV9 and TRBJ2-6, the CDR3 gives the full variable domain: DSGVTQTPKHLITATGQRVTLRCSPRSGDLSVYWYQQSLDQGLQFLIQYYNGEERAKGNILERFSAQQFPDLHSELNLSSLELGDSALYFCASSARTGGSGANVLTFGAGSRLTVL.

The chain employs TRBV6-6 and TRBJ1-5, with D maybe TRBD1 (5 bases). The CDR3 consists of 17 residues. Trimming stripped 4 bases from V and 1 base from J, with 17 bases between. Germline CDR1 and CDR2: MNHNY and SVGAGI (reference sequence). The CDR3 loop reads CASSSQGAIPSNQPQHF. The CDR3 DNA follows: TGTGCCAGCAGTTCGCAGGGTGCTATTCCCAGCAATCAGCCCCAGCATTTT.

In its sample, this clonotype was seen once. The J gene is TRBJ1-2, the V gene TRBV6-5; 11 bases are shared with TRBD1. Germline lookup yields CDR1 MNHEY and CDR2 SVGAGI. CDR3 length equals 16 residues. V was clipped by 6 bases and J by 1 base; unmatched bases: 7. This chain's CDR3 is CASSIGTGGSNYGYTF. Here the CDR3 DNA reads TGTGCCAGCAGCATCGGGACAGGGGGGAGTAACTATGGCTACACCTTC.

This chain connects TRBV20-1 to TRBJ2-1; the D is unclear. The germline V and J ends were trimmed by 0 bases and 10 bases, with 13 bases remaining between them. Germline CDR1 and CDR2: DFQATT and SNEGSKA (reference sequence). This CDR3 region has 13 residues. The CDR3 is CSARDLGPPEQFF. In nucleotides, the CDR3 is TGCAGTGCTAGAGATCTAGGGCCCCCGGAGCAGTTCTTC.

The chain joins TRBV20-1 to TRBJ2-7, with D possibly TRBD2 on 5 matching bases. The germline CDR1 and CDR2 sequences are DFQATT and SNEGSKA (reference sequence). The CDR3 is made up of 14 amino acids. V was pared by 3 bases and J by 0 bases, with 12 bases between. The DNA for the CDR3 is TGCAGTGCTAGTTCGGAGGTATACTCCTACGAGCAGTACTTC. It is translated as CSASSEVYSYEQYF.